Listed below are T cell receptor beta chains from one sample, sequenced in a study of identical twins. Via MiXCR, TCRdb re-called the 5' RACE reads, giving one row per CDR3 protein. Here the sample spans 450,000 to 650,000 distinct CDR3 sequences, 13% to 15% being singletons. The same sample was also used in a study of yellow fever vaccine responses in identical twins.

Sequencing used CD4+ T cells sorted from blood. These receptors were collected from a woman aged 18-30 years in good health. The CDR3 runs from the conserved cysteine through the conserved F or W. A D gene is named only where the DNA matches it firmly. Clone size is not always given. Where it is, it says once, few, many or a class for expanded clones.

J,size,D,V,CDR3,DNA
TRBJ2-7,few,.,TRBV7-9,CASSLTGISSYEQYF,TGTGCCAGCAGCCTCACAGGGATTAGCTCCTACGAGCAGTACTTC
TRBJ2-2,few,.,TRBV5-1,CASASGATGELFF,TGCGCCAGCGCCTCAGGGGCCACCGGGGAGCTGTTTTTT
TRBJ2-3,few,TRBD2,TRBV20-1,CSARGTSGWADTQYF,TGCAGTGCTAGAGGGACTAGCGGGTGGGCAGATACGCAGTATTTT
TRBJ1-1,.,TRBD1,TRBV16,CASSLQGGRAEAFF,TGTGCCAGCAGCCTCCAGGGGGGGAGGGCAGAAGCTTTCTTT
TRBJ2-1,few,TRBD2,TRBV7-9,CASSPRLAGARNEQFF,TGTGCCAGCAGCCCCAGACTAGCGGGGGCCAGGAATGAGCAGTTCTTC
TRBJ2-2,many,.,TRBV27,CASSAGTTNTGELFF,TGTGCCAGCAGTGCCGGGACAACGAACACCGGGGAGCTGTTTTTT
TRBJ2-3,few,TRBD2,TRBV6-5,CASSYSKLLTSGRDTQYF,TGTGCCAGCAGTTACTCGAAACTTCTGACTAGCGGCCGGGATACGCAGTATTTT
TRBJ2-7,.,.,TRBV6-1,CASRTTGQSYEQYF,TGTGCCAGCCGCACTACCGGACAGTCCTACGAGCAGTACTTC
TRBJ2-2,many,.,TRBV5-1,CASTRAFDGGVTGELFF,TGCGCCAGCACCCGGGCCTTCGACGGAGGAGTCACCGGGGAGCTGTTTTTT
TRBJ2-7,few,.,TRBV12-3/TRBV12-4,CASSLGRNCEQYF,TGTGCCAGCAGTTTGGGGCGGAACTGCGAGCAGTACTTC
TRBJ2-7,.,TRBD2,TRBV4-1,CASSQGTATSGLYEQYF,TGCGCCAGCAGCCAAGGAACAGCCACTAGCGGACTCTACGAGCAGTACTTC
TRBJ2-2,many,.,TRBV12-3/TRBV12-4,CASSLEQGNTGELFF,TGTGCCAGCAGTTTAGAGCAGGGGAACACCGGGGAGCTGTTTTTT
TRBJ2-1,few,TRBD2,TRBV3-1,CASRGLAGRKGGGYNEQFF,TGTGCCAGCAGGGGACTAGCGGGGAGGAAAGGCGGGGGTTACAATGAGCAGTTCTTC
TRBJ2-1,few,TRBD2,TRBV2,CASSGLAGEDNEQFF,TGTGCCAGCAGCGGACTAGCGGGAGAGGACAATGAGCAGTTCTTC
TRBJ2-2,.,TRBD2,TRBV20-1,CSARSPTSGGGGELFF,TGCAGTGCTAGGAGCCCTACTAGCGGGGGTGGCGGGGAGCTGTTTTTT
TRBJ1-3,few,.,TRBV20-1,CSAKLKFSGNTIYF,TGCAGTGCTAAGCTCAAATTCTCTGGAAACACCATATATTTT
TRBJ2-3,.,.,TRBV28,CASSPGQPKRADTQYF,TGTGCCAGCAGCCCCGGGCAGCCTAAACGAGCGGATACGCAGTATTTT
TRBJ2-1,few,.,TRBV28,CASSRPPPYNEQFF,TGTGCCAGCAGTCGCCCACCCCCCTACAATGAGCAGTTCTTC
TRBJ1-4,.,.,TRBV12-3/TRBV12-4,CASSLGGSSNEKLFF,TGTGCCAGCAGTTTGGGGGGTTCTAGTAATGAAAAACTGTTTTTT
TRBJ1-4,few,.,TRBV10-3,CAISESFFSNEKLFF,TGTGCCATCAGTGAGAGTTTTTTCTCTAATGAAAAACTGTTTTTT
TRBJ2-7,.,.,TRBV7-9,CASSLEGREYF,TGTGCCAGCAGCTTAGAGGGTCGGGAGTACTTC
TRBJ2-3,few,.,TRBV20-1,CSASSRRVRTDTQYF,TGCAGTGCTAGCTCGCGGCGGGTCCGCACAGATACGCAGTATTTT
TRBJ2-5,.,.,TRBV29-1,CSVADWEETQYF,TGCAGCGTTGCGGATTGGGAAGAGACCCAGTACTTC
TRBJ1-2,few,.,TRBV6-1,CASSAALQGRGYTF,TGTGCCAGCAGTGCGGCGTTGCAGGGTCGTGGCTACACCTTC
TRBJ2-1,few,.,TRBV2,CASSGVKNEQFF,TGTGCCAGCAGCGGGGTGAAGAATGAGCAGTTCTTC
TRBJ1-1,many,TRBD1,TRBV29-1,CSVASGTGFAEAFF,TGCAGCGTTGCCTCCGGGACAGGGTTCGCTGAAGCTTTCTTT
TRBJ1-2,.,TRBD1,TRBV3-1,CASSQDRARGTGGTNYGYTF,TGTGCCAGCAGCCAAGATAGGGCGCGCGGGACAGGGGGCACCAACTATGGCTACACCTTC
TRBJ2-5,.,TRBD1,TRBV7-2,CASSSRGPGTQYF,TGTGCCAGCAGCAGCAGGGGGCCGGGGACCCAGTACTTC
TRBJ1-1,few,.,TRBV27,CASSLSYGATGTEAFF,TGTGCCAGCAGTTTATCTTATGGGGCCACTGGAACTGAAGCTTTCTTT
TRBJ2-5,.,TRBD2,TRBV20-1,CSAPPHTGLAGPETQYF,TGCAGTGCTCCACCCCATACCGGACTAGCGGGGCCAGAGACCCAGTACTTC
TRBJ2-1,few,.,TRBV11-1,CASSLDGGVLNSYNEQFF,TGTGCCAGCAGCTTAGACGGGGGAGTCCTCAACTCCTACAATGAGCAGTTCTTC
TRBJ1-1,few,.,TRBV21-1,CAISGGLDTEAFF,TGTGCCATCTCTGGAGGGTTGGACACTGAAGCTTTCTTT
TRBJ1-1,few,.,TRBV5-6,CASSLNRMEAFF,TGTGCCAGCAGCCTAAACAGGATGGAGGCTTTCTTT
TRBJ2-3,.,TRBD2,TRBV10-2,CASTYSGGPSTDTQYF,TGCGCCAGCACCTATAGCGGGGGTCCTAGCACAGATACGCAGTATTTT
TRBJ2-1,few,TRBD1,TRBV10-1,CASSGPGGTGQFF,TGCGCCAGCAGTGGACCAGGGGGCACAGGGCAGTTCTTC
TRBJ1-2,few,.,TRBV11-1,CASSLEGGTTRAFYGYTF,TGTGCCAGCAGCTTAGAAGGAGGGACAACAAGGGCGTTCTATGGCTACACCTTC
TRBJ1-1,.,.,TRBV6-1,CASRSGPIAAKEAFF,TGTGCCAGCAGATCCGGACCAATTGCCGCTAAAGAAGCTTTCTTT
TRBJ2-6,.,TRBD1,TRBV20-1,CSASSNGQGPSGANVLTF,TGCAGTGCTAGCTCGAACGGACAGGGCCCGTCTGGGGCCAACGTCCTGACTTTC
TRBJ2-5,.,.,TRBV2,CASSEGLAKSETQYF,TGTGCCAGCAGCGAGGGGTTAGCGAAATCAGAGACCCAGTACTTC
TRBJ2-1,.,TRBD2,TRBV5-1,CASTPGSSGGASYNEQFF,TGCGCCAGCACCCCTGGATCTAGCGGGGGGGCCTCCTACAATGAGCAGTTCTTC
TRBJ2-1,few,TRBD2,TRBV5-1,CASSLSASGSSYNEQFF,TGCGCCAGCAGCTTGTCGGCTAGCGGGAGCTCCTACAATGAGCAGTTCTTC
TRBJ2-2,.,.,TRBV5-1,CASSPGLRHGELFF,TGCGCCAGCAGCCCGGGACTGAGGCACGGGGAGCTGTTTTTT
TRBJ1-6,few,TRBD1,TRBV12-3/TRBV12-4,CASSSSGQGESPLHF,TGTGCCAGCAGTTCATCAGGACAGGGAGAGTCACCCCTCCACTTT
TRBJ2-1,.,.,TRBV20-1,CSARSGGTYNEQFF,TGCAGTGCTAGGTCGGGCGGAACCTACAATGAGCAGTTCTTC
TRBJ2-2,.,TRBD2,TRBV28,CASRNSGRPPGELFF,TGTGCCAGCCGTAACAGCGGGAGGCCCCCCGGGGAGCTGTTTTTT
TRBJ1-1,.,.,TRBV28,CASSNRDAQAFF,TGTGCCAGCAGCAATCGGGACGCTCAAGCTTTCTTT
TRBJ1-2,few,.,TRBV4-1,CASSQSLGVNYGYTF,TGCGCCAGCAGCCAAAGCTTAGGGGTTAACTATGGCTACACCTTC
TRBJ2-5,.,TRBD2,TRBV12-3/TRBV12-4,CASSPSGGTQYF,TGTGCCAGCAGCCCCTCGGGAGGGACCCAGTACTTC
TRBJ2-5,many,.,TRBV29-1,CSVAGQPRFETQYF,TGCAGCGTGGCGGGACAGCCGCGATTCGAGACCCAGTACTTC